This T cell receptor beta chain was recovered during a study of identical twins. Via MiXCR, TCRdb re-called the 5' RACE reads, giving one row per CDR3 protein. This sample has about 720,000 distinct CDR3 sequences; over 15% occur once, and the top ten carry 10% to 15%. The CDR3 runs to 15 residues. CDR1 WNHNN and CDR2 SYGVQD come from the germline V gene (reference sequence). Trimming cost V 3 bases and J 2 bases, with 10 bases left between them. The data also belong to a second study, concerning T cells expressing NK-cell markers.

The TCR comes from a woman younger than 35 in good health. This chain uses TRBV10-1 with TRBJ2-2, with a possible D match to TRBD1 (5 bases). The sequenced sample was PBMCs. The CDR3 bases are TGCGCCAGCAGTGATTTTAGGGGTAACACCGGGGAGCTGTTTTTT. Amino acids: CASSDFRGNTGELFF.